This TCR beta chain was sequenced in a study of shared clonotypes between healthy human individuals. As defined, naive CD8 cells were CD45RO-negative and positively selected for CCR7, with terminally differentiated effector memory CD45RA+ cells excluded. The V segment lost 5 bases and the J segment 0 bases; nucleotides outside the gene matches: 3. The CDR3 extends over 14 amino acids. CDR1 is SGHAT and CDR2 is FQNNGV in the germline V gene. TCRdb's copy holds only in-frame clones and misses some; the assay was immunoSEQ multiplex PCR. The sample carries hundreds of thousands of clones, 92% recorded once. Note on this clone: Its antigen is as yet unknown.

Whole-study findings and limits: Depth of sequencing was expected to influence donor clonotype sharing.

This clonotype was obtained from a man aged 25 to 45 in good health. Sequences were obtained from naive CD8+ T cells sorted from blood. The chain carries TRBV11-2 and TRBJ2-5; 7 nucleotides align to TRBD2. Here the CDR3 DNA reads TGTGCCAGCAGCGGCCTAGCGGACCAAGAGACCCAGTACTTC. Its protein is CASSGLADQETQYF.